The rows below give T cell receptor beta chains drawn from one sample of a study of shared clonotypes between healthy human individuals. The table came from immunoSEQ multiplex PCR; TCRdb's copy has only in-frame clones and leaves some out. The sample carries about 2.3 million clones, over 85% recorded once. What was sequenced was naive CD4+ T cells from PBMCs. These receptors came from a man between 18 and 29 years old in good health. Some clones in this sample may be carry-over from other donors' samples. Both conserved end residues are part of each CDR3. D genes are given only for firm matches. Clone size is shown for a subset of rows, as once, few, many or a class of expanded clone.

.	TRBJ1-1	TRBV25-1	.	TGTGCCAGCAGGAGGGGGGGCAGCCAGAACACTGAAGCTTTCTTT	CASRRGGSQNTEAFF
once	TRBJ2-5	TRBV11-1	.	TGTGCCAGCAGCTTAGAGGCAGGGCAAGAGACCCAGTACTTC	CASSLEAGQETQYF
.	TRBJ1-1	TRBV5-1	TRBD1	TGCGCCAGCAGCTTTCAGGGGGCGCCCCAGCAGGAAGCTTTCTTT	CASSFQGAPQQEAFF
.	TRBJ1-2	TRBV19	.	TGTGCCAGTAGTGCCCGGCGGGACACCGCCTATGGCTACACCTTC	CASSARRDTAYGYTF
.	TRBJ2-5	TRBV5-4	TRBD2	TGTGCCAGCAGCATAGGGACTAGCGGGAGAGAGGCCCAGTACTTC	CASSIGTSGREAQYF
.	TRBJ2-5	TRBV6-1	TRBD2	TGTGCCAGCAGTGATCCCCCTCGGGGACTAGCGGGAGTGGTGGAGACCCAGTACTTC	CASSDPPRGLAGVVETQYF
.	TRBJ2-3	TRBV6-5	.	TGTGCCAGCAGTTACGCAGTTGGGACCCAGTATTTT	CASSYAVGTQYF
.	TRBJ2-7	TRBV2	.	TGTGCCAGGGCGGTTGGGCACGAGCAGTACTTC	CARAVGHEQYF
.	TRBJ2-1	TRBV5-1	TRBD2	TGCGCCAGCAGCTTATCAAGAGGGACTAGCGGGAGTACGGTTGAGCAGTTCTTC	CASSLSRGTSGSTVEQFF
.	TRBJ1-1	TRBV27	.	TGTGCCAGCAGTTTCCTTTACAAGACTTGGGGCACTGAAGCTTTCTTT	CASSFLYKTWGTEAFF
.	TRBJ2-5	TRBV7-2	.	TGTGCCAGCTCGCGGGAAGGCCGAGAGACCCAGTACTTC	CASSREGRETQYF
.	TRBJ2-3	TRBV5-8	TRBD2	TGTGCCAGCCGTCCTGGGCGGGAGCTCCCAGATACGCAGTATTTT	CASRPGRELPDTQYF
once	TRBJ2-1	TRBV7-2	.	TGTGCCAGCAGCTTAGGCAGGGTCAATGAGCAGTTCTTC	CASSLGRVNEQFF
.	TRBJ2-3	TRBV5-1	.	TGCGCCAGCAGCTTGGCCCGTGGGCCAGCGGGCACAGATACGCAGTATTTT	CASSLARGPAGTDTQYF
.	TRBJ2-2	TRBV18	TRBD1	TGTGCCAGCTCACCCTCTACAGGGGTGGACGGGGAGCTGTTTTTT	CASSPSTGVDGELFF
.	TRBJ2-7	TRBV27	.	TGTGCCAGCAGGCAGGGGTCGGGCTCCTACGAGCAGTACTTC	CASRQGSGSYEQYF
.	TRBJ2-5	TRBV7-3	TRBD1	TGTGCCAGCAGCCCCTCCAGGGGGCCGCAAGAGACCCAGTACTTC	CASSPSRGPQETQYF
.	TRBJ1-2	TRBV28	.	TGTGCCAGCAGTCCCCCGGGGCGGGATGGCTACACCTTC	CASSPPGRDGYTF
.	TRBJ2-5	TRBV19	.	TGTGCCAGTAGTATAGGTCGCGGCCTAGAGACCCAGTACTTC	CASSIGRGLETQYF
.	TRBJ1-5	TRBV10-3	.	TGTGCCATCGCGAGGTCGAGCAATCAGCCCCAGCATTTT	CAIARSSNQPQHF
.	TRBJ2-5	TRBV4-3	TRBD1	TGCGCCAGCAGCCAGGCCGGGACAGGTGGAGAGACCCAGTACTTC	CASSQAGTGGETQYF
.	TRBJ1-4	TRBV2	.	TGTGCCAGCAGGGAGGGAACTAATGAAAAACTGTTTTTT	CASREGTNEKLFF
.	TRBJ1-2	TRBV6-4	.	TGTGCCAGCAGCCGGACATCTAACTATGGCTACACCTTC	CASSRTSNYGYTF
.	TRBJ1-2	TRBV7-2	.	TGTGCCAGCAGCAGAACAGGGTGGGACTATGGCTACACCTTC	CASSRTGWDYGYTF
.	TRBJ2-3	TRBV7-2	.	TGTGCCAGCAGCCTAGGTGGATTGGGGGGCGCAGATACGCAGTATTTT	CASSLGGLGGADTQYF
.	TRBJ1-1	TRBV6-1	.	TGTGCCAGCACCAAGAACACTGAAGCTTTCTTT	CASTKNTEAFF
.	TRBJ1-2	TRBV7-6	.	TGTGCCAGCAGCTCCGTAGCAGGCGCGGTTCCCTATGGCTACACCTTC	CASSSVAGAVPYGYTF
once	TRBJ2-3	TRBV12-5	.	TGTGCTAGTGGTTCCTTCGCAGATACGCAGTATTTT	CASGSFADTQYF
once	TRBJ2-5	TRBV25-1	.	TGTGCCTCCCAGGGTCTGACTAGGTTTGGGACCCAGTACTTC	CASQGLTRFGTQYF
.	TRBJ2-5	TRBV18	TRBD1	TGTGCCAGCTCACTTACTCTGACAGGGGAAGAGACCCAGTACTTC	CASSLTLTGEETQYF
.	TRBJ2-5	TRBV6-5	TRBD2	TGTGCCAGCAGTTCCGGACTAGCGGGAGAGGGAGAGACCCAGTACTTC	CASSSGLAGEGETQYF
once	TRBJ2-7	TRBV9	.	TGTGCCAGCAGCCCGAGTGGGGCTACCTACGAGCAGTACTTC	CASSPSGATYEQYF
.	TRBJ1-4	TRBV2	.	TGTGCCAGCACCTCCCAGGGCGTTGAAAAACTGTTTTTT	CASTSQGVEKLFF
.	TRBJ1-1	TRBV18	.	TGTGCCAGCTCACCACAAGGACATGAAGCTTTCTTT	CASSPQGHEAFF
.	TRBJ2-7	TRBV12-1	.	TGTGCCAGCAGCTTTAGCAGGGGTAGCGGGATCTCCTACGAGCAGTACTTC	CASSFSRGSGISYEQYF
few	TRBJ2-5	TRBV28	.	TGTGCCAGCAGTGGGGAGACCCAGTACTTC	CASSGETQYF